A selection of T cell receptor beta chains follows, all from one sample in a study of T cell repertoires in cytomegalovirus infection. Antigen specificity for these receptors is unknown. TCRdb re-derived calls from the reads in MiXCR, one entry per CDR3 protein. The sample holds about 920,000 distinct CDR3 sequences; roughly a third are singletons and the top ten take around 15%. Here the sequenced sample was cultured CD8+ T cells from PBMCs, taken from culture after CMV antigen stimulation. The receptors were gathered from a human donor in good health (CMV status not recorded). Some clones in this sample may be carry-over from other donors' samples. The CDR3 runs from the conserved cysteine through the conserved F or W.

j_call: TRBJ2-3; v_call: TRBV7-3; cdr3_aa: CASSLIRRGLTDTQYF
j_call: TRBJ2-7; v_call: TRBV20-1; cdr3_aa: CSARGPILYEQYF
j_call: TRBJ2-2; v_call: TRBV4-1; cdr3_aa: CASSQDWSSGGPNTGELFF
j_call: TRBJ2-7; v_call: TRBV7-9; cdr3_aa: CASSPGDRGFEQYF
j_call: TRBJ2-3; v_call: TRBV7-8; cdr3_aa: CASRRQGASTDTQYF
j_call: TRBJ2-1; v_call: TRBV7-2; cdr3_aa: CASRPGLASYNEQFF
j_call: TRBJ2-7; v_call: TRBV29-1; cdr3_aa: CSVAGTGVRYEQYF
j_call: TRBJ1-6; v_call: TRBV27; cdr3_aa: CARNRDRIRRVHNSTLHF
j_call: TRBJ2-3; v_call: TRBV5-8; cdr3_aa: CVSSLLAGAPDTQYF
j_call: TRBJ2-2; v_call: TRBV4-3; cdr3_aa: CASSQEWETTGELFF
j_call: TRBJ1-6; v_call: TRBV4-1; cdr3_aa: CASSQDSSQIGGSPLHF
j_call: TRBJ2-7; v_call: TRBV7-8; cdr3_aa: CTSSPWGGAGIEQYF
j_call: TRBJ2-1; v_call: TRBV28; cdr3_aa: CASSDTSGGTLYNEQFF
j_call: TRBJ2-1; v_call: TRBV19; cdr3_aa: CASSIGLAGGAYNEQFF
j_call: TRBJ2-7; v_call: TRBV7-6; cdr3_aa: CASSLESQGIYEQYF
j_call: TRBJ2-3; v_call: TRBV2; cdr3_aa: CASTVPMTTDTQYF
j_call: TRBJ1-6; v_call: TRBV13; cdr3_aa: CASSTPGQGGSPLHF
j_call: TRBJ1-1; v_call: TRBV7-6; cdr3_aa: CASSLATGVNTEAFF
j_call: TRBJ2-3; v_call: TRBV9; cdr3_aa: CASSDRVAVSTDTQYF
j_call: TRBJ2-3; v_call: TRBV6-5; cdr3_aa: CASSIIDSTDTQYF
j_call: TRBJ1-2; v_call: TRBV19; cdr3_aa: CASDTLTGRNYGYTF
j_call: TRBJ1-6; v_call: TRBV4-3; cdr3_aa: CASSQSPVEDYNSPLHF
j_call: TRBJ1-6; v_call: TRBV5-3; cdr3_aa: CASSLEQGYSPLHF
j_call: TRBJ2-3; v_call: TRBV7-9; cdr3_aa: CASSLGVLVGTPPKVTDTQYF
j_call: TRBJ2-2; v_call: TRBV7-3; cdr3_aa: CASSPLAGGPAGELFF
j_call: TRBJ1-2; v_call: TRBV28; cdr3_aa: CASSPSTGYGYTF
j_call: TRBJ2-5; v_call: TRBV7-2; cdr3_aa: CASSTRETQYF
j_call: TRBJ1-5; v_call: TRBV12-3/TRBV12-4; cdr3_aa: CASSFRVGGNQPQHF
j_call: TRBJ2-2; v_call: TRBV7-9; cdr3_aa: CASSLTSAGGELFF
j_call: TRBJ1-3; v_call: TRBV6-5; cdr3_aa: CASLVGNTIYF
j_call: TRBJ2-2; v_call: TRBV6-8; cdr3_aa: CASWDRVTGELFF
j_call: TRBJ2-3; v_call: TRBV9; cdr3_aa: CASSASGRSTDTQYF
j_call: TRBJ1-4; v_call: TRBV7-2; cdr3_aa: CASSPAGLVGEKLFF
j_call: TRBJ2-5; v_call: TRBV7-3; cdr3_aa: CASSPEAGGPQETQYF
j_call: TRBJ1-5; v_call: TRBV7-2; cdr3_aa: CASSLAPGNQPQHF
j_call: TRBJ1-2; v_call: TRBV7-2; cdr3_aa: CASSLTPGQGTSGYTF
j_call: TRBJ2-5; v_call: TRBV7-9; cdr3_aa: CASSDTRGGYQETQYF
j_call: TRBJ2-7; v_call: TRBV6-5; cdr3_aa: CASSYTEGYEQYF
j_call: TRBJ2-5; v_call: TRBV7-8; cdr3_aa: CASSLRAGDRETQYF
j_call: TRBJ1-1; v_call: TRBV19; cdr3_aa: CASSNGFPTEAFF
j_call: TRBJ1-5; v_call: TRBV6-6; cdr3_aa: CASSSLDISNQPQHF
j_call: TRBJ2-2; v_call: TRBV6-5; cdr3_aa: CASSYEGFGLNTGELFF
j_call: TRBJ2-3; v_call: TRBV6-5; cdr3_aa: CASTYSGADTQYF
j_call: TRBJ1-1; v_call: TRBV6-5; cdr3_aa: CASSYVTDTEFGNTEAFF
j_call: TRBJ2-3; v_call: TRBV5-1; cdr3_aa: CASWGGGLTDTQYF
j_call: TRBJ2-2; v_call: TRBV6-6; cdr3_aa: CASSYGARLFF
j_call: TRBJ1-1; v_call: TRBV7-2; cdr3_aa: CASCGTDNEAFF
j_call: TRBJ1-1; v_call: TRBV6-5; cdr3_aa: CASSYGRAPSWNTEAFF
j_call: TRBJ2-3; v_call: TRBV19; cdr3_aa: CASSARQVLSTDTQYF
j_call: TRBJ2-3; v_call: TRBV7-6; cdr3_aa: CASSLSLSGGEQYF
j_call: TRBJ2-3; v_call: TRBV7-8; cdr3_aa: CASSLGKYEQYF
j_call: TRBJ1-1; v_call: TRBV4-1; cdr3_aa: CASSQAPQGLWGTEAFF
j_call: TRBJ2-1; v_call: TRBV7-2; cdr3_aa: CASSLVSDNEQFF